This is a list of T cell receptor beta chains from one sample in a study of OX40 agonist ivuxolimab in advanced cancers. The assay was immunoSEQ multiplex PCR, and TCRdb's table has in-frame clones only and misses some. Here the sample spans about 36,000 clones, about four fifths being singletons. The specimen comprised CD4+ or CD8+ T cells sorted from blood, sampled in a trial of the OX40 agonist ivuxolimab. These receptors were taken from an adult with an advanced solid tumor such as melanoma, head and neck, liver or kidney cancer. The CDR3 runs from the conserved cysteine through the conserved F or W. D genes are given only for firm matches. Expanded clones are given a class, and other clones once, few, many or no size at all.

size: NA; J: TRBJ2-7; V: TRBV5-1; D: TRBD2; DNA: TGCGCCAGCAGCCCAGCGGGGGACCCCTACGAGCAGTACTTC; CDR3: CASSPAGDPYEQYF
size: NA; J: TRBJ2-5; V: TRBV9; D: NA; DNA: TGTGCCAGCAGCGTAGAGGGAGCGGTAGAGACCCAGTACTTC; CDR3: CASSVEGAVETQYF
size: NA; J: TRBJ2-1; V: TRBV4-1; D: TRBD2; DNA: TGCGCCGAATGGGCGGGAGGGTCGGATGAGCAGTTCTTC; CDR3: CAEWAGGSDEQFF
size: once; J: TRBJ2-1; V: TRBV21-1; D: NA; DNA: TGTGCCAGCAGCTCCACAGCTACGGGGCGTGAGCAGTTCTTC; CDR3: CASSSTATGREQFF
size: NA; J: TRBJ1-3; V: TRBV7-3; D: NA; DNA: TGTGCCAGCAGCCTTCGGGGATCGGATTCAGGAAACACCATATATTTT; CDR3: CASSLRGSDSGNTIYF
size: NA; J: TRBJ1-5; V: TRBV28; D: NA; DNA: TGTGCCAGCAGCCCATTAGGGGATTATAGCAATCAGCCCCAGCATTTT; CDR3: CASSPLGDYSNQPQHF
size: few; J: TRBJ1-2; V: TRBV14; D: NA; DNA: TGTGCCAGCAGCCAACAGACGGCGCGGGGCTACACCTTC; CDR3: CASSQQTARGYTF
size: NA; J: TRBJ1-6; V: TRBV5-1; D: NA; DNA: TGCGCCAGCAGCCGGGACATAGATTCACCCCTCCACTTT; CDR3: CASSRDIDSPLHF
size: NA; J: TRBJ1-5; V: TRBV27; D: TRBD1; DNA: TGTGCCAGCAGTTTTGGGACAGGAGACTATCAGCCCCAGCATTTT; CDR3: CASSFGTGDYQPQHF
size: NA; J: TRBJ1-1; V: TRBV6-1; D: NA; DNA: TGTGCCAGCAGTAAATTCACAGCGAACACTGAAGCTTTCTTT; CDR3: CASSKFTANTEAFF
size: few; J: TRBJ2-2; V: TRBV15; D: NA; DNA: TGTGCCACCAGCAGTCATGGAGCCGGGGAGCTGTTTTTT; CDR3: CATSSHGAGELFF
size: few; J: TRBJ2-1; V: TRBV4-1; D: NA; DNA: TGCGCCAGCAGCCAGGGTGAGCAGTTCTTC; CDR3: CASSQGEQFF
size: NA; J: TRBJ1-2; V: TRBV5-6; D: TRBD1; DNA: TGTGCCAGCAGCACCCCGACAGGGAGCTACACCTTC; CDR3: CASSTPTGSYTF
size: NA; J: TRBJ2-1; V: TRBV6-5; D: NA; DNA: TGTGCCAGCAGGCAGCGGATGGCTCCTACAATGGGGCAGTTCTTC; CDR3: CASRQRMAPTMGQFF
size: few; J: TRBJ2-2; V: TRBV6-5; D: NA; DNA: TGTGCCAGCAGTCGGACAGCGGCGAACACCGGGGAGCTGTTTTTT; CDR3: CASSRTAANTGELFF
size: NA; J: TRBJ2-3; V: TRBV10-1; D: NA; DNA: TGCGCCAGCAGTGAGCATGGCTATTCAAATACGCAGTATTTT; CDR3: CASSEHGYSNTQYF
size: NA; J: TRBJ2-7; V: TRBV6-5; D: TRBD2; DNA: TGTGCCAGCAGTTACCCGGGAGGGCTGAACGAGCAGTACTTC; CDR3: CASSYPGGLNEQYF
size: NA; J: TRBJ1-3; V: TRBV7-6; D: NA; DNA: TGTGCCAGCAGCCCAAATCAGGGGAACTCTGGAAACACCATATATTTT; CDR3: CASSPNQGNSGNTIYF
size: NA; J: TRBJ2-6; V: TRBV28; D: TRBD1; DNA: TGTGCCAGCAGCACTCCTGACAGGGCTGGGGCCAACGTCCTGACTTTC; CDR3: CASSTPDRAGANVLTF
size: NA; J: TRBJ2-5; V: TRBV28; D: NA; DNA: TGTGCCAGCAGCCCAGCGGGCACAGGCGGCTTTCGAGAGACCCAGTACTTC; CDR3: CASSPAGTGGFRETQYF
size: NA; J: TRBJ2-5; V: TRBV7-9; D: NA; DNA: TGTGCCAGCAGCTTAGCTCCTAGCCAAGAGACCCAGTACTTC; CDR3: CASSLAPSQETQYF
size: NA; J: TRBJ2-7; V: TRBV2; D: TRBD1; DNA: TGTGCCAGCAGCCCCAGGCAGGGGGCGCGAGAGCAGTACTTC; CDR3: CASSPRQGAREQYF
size: few; J: TRBJ2-2; V: TRBV6-1; D: TRBD1; DNA: TGTGCCAGCAGTGTTTCCACAGGGGGATGGGGCGGGGAGCTGTTTTTT; CDR3: CASSVSTGGWGGELFF
size: NA; J: TRBJ2-7; V: TRBV10-1; D: NA; DNA: TGCGCCAGCAGTACCGGGACTTCTCCCTACGAGCAGTACTTC; CDR3: CASSTGTSPYEQYF
size: few; J: TRBJ1-2; V: TRBV7-8; D: TRBD1; DNA: TGTGCCAGCAGCAGGACAGGCCGTGAGTCCTATGGCTACACCTTC; CDR3: CASSRTGRESYGYTF
size: NA; J: TRBJ1-3; V: TRBV28; D: NA; DNA: TGTGCCTCCCTCTTAGGGGGTCCGACCGGAGGAAACACCATATATTTT; CDR3: CASLLGGPTGGNTIYF
size: NA; J: TRBJ2-1; V: TRBV6-5; D: TRBD2; DNA: TGTGCCAGCAGTTACTCGGCTAGCGGGAGTCCAAATGAGCAGTTCTTC; CDR3: CASSYSASGSPNEQFF
size: NA; J: TRBJ1-5; V: TRBV30; D: NA; DNA: TGTGCCTGGAGTGTAGACAGTCGGGCCAATCAGCCCCAGCATTTT; CDR3: CAWSVDSRANQPQHF
size: NA; J: TRBJ2-7; V: TRBV9; D: NA; DNA: TGTGCCAGCAGCTCCCTTGAGGGGGGCGAGCAGTACTTC; CDR3: CASSSLEGGEQYF
size: NA; J: TRBJ2-3; V: TRBV11-2; D: NA; DNA: TGTGCCAGCAGCTTAGTAAGAGATACGCAGTATTTT; CDR3: CASSLVRDTQYF
size: NA; J: TRBJ1-6; V: TRBV7-2; D: NA; DNA: TGTGCCAGCGTGGGAACGGGATGGGGGAGAACCGCACCCCTCCACTTT; CDR3: CASVGTGWGRTAPLHF
size: NA; J: TRBJ1-2; V: TRBV7-2; D: NA; DNA: TGTGCCAGCAGCCCCCCTTTCGAAGGCTACACCTTC; CDR3: CASSPPFEGYTF
size: NA; J: TRBJ2-1; V: TRBV7-2; D: TRBD1; DNA: TGTGCCAGCAGGCCGCCGGGACAGGGTTACAATGAGCAGTTCTTC; CDR3: CASRPPGQGYNEQFF
size: NA; J: TRBJ2-7; V: TRBV28; D: NA; DNA: TGTGCCAGCAGTTTAGTGAACTCCTACGAGCAGTACTTC; CDR3: CASSLVNSYEQYF
size: NA; J: TRBJ1-1; V: TRBV10-2; D: NA; DNA: TGCGCCAGCACCGGACCTTTTGGAGGGAGCACTGAAGCTTTCTTT; CDR3: CASTGPFGGSTEAFF
size: few; J: TRBJ1-6; V: TRBV7-2; D: NA; DNA: TGTGCCAGCAGCTTAGGGGATCCCAATTCACCCCTCCACTTT; CDR3: CASSLGDPNSPLHF
size: few; J: TRBJ2-1; V: TRBV9; D: NA; DNA: TGTGCCAGCAGCGCCCTTCCCGGGAAAACTGACGGGCAGTTCTTC; CDR3: CASSALPGKTDGQFF
size: NA; J: TRBJ2-2; V: TRBV18; D: NA; DNA: TGTGCCAGCTCACAGTCGGCTGGAACCGGGGAGCTGTTTTTT; CDR3: CASSQSAGTGELFF
size: NA; J: TRBJ1-4; V: TRBV6-6; D: TRBD1; DNA: TGTGCCAGCAGCCGCACAGGGGGCGATGAAAAACTGTTTTTT; CDR3: CASSRTGGDEKLFF
size: once; J: TRBJ1-2; V: TRBV10-3; D: NA; DNA: TGTGCCATCAGTGAGTCGACAGGCTATGGCTACACCTTC; CDR3: CAISESTGYGYTF
size: NA; J: TRBJ2-5; V: TRBV7-6; D: TRBD2; DNA: TGTGCCAGCAGCCCGGGGGAGGGAGGCGAGACCCAGTACTTC; CDR3: CASSPGEGGETQYF
size: NA; J: TRBJ2-6; V: TRBV4-1; D: NA; DNA: TGCGCCAGCAGCCAACTTCCACCTAGCTCTGGGGCCAACGTCCTGACTTTC; CDR3: CASSQLPPSSGANVLTF
size: NA; J: TRBJ2-1; V: TRBV27; D: TRBD2; DNA: TGTGCCAGCAGTTTGGGACTAGTCGCCAATGAGCAGTTCTTC; CDR3: CASSLGLVANEQFF
size: NA; J: TRBJ2-3; V: TRBV30; D: NA; DNA: TGTGCCTGGAGTCAAGTCCTCCGGGGTGAGGCGGATACGCAGTATTTT; CDR3: CAWSQVLRGEADTQYF
size: NA; J: TRBJ2-1; V: TRBV28; D: TRBD1; DNA: TGTGCCAGCAGTTTAGGACAGGGACCCTCTTACAATGAGCAGTTCTTC; CDR3: CASSLGQGPSYNEQFF
size: NA; J: TRBJ2-5; V: TRBV5-1; D: NA; DNA: TGCGCCAGCAGCTTGGCACCCAGGGAGACCCAGTACTTC; CDR3: CASSLAPRETQYF
size: NA; J: TRBJ1-1; V: TRBV29-1; D: NA; DNA: TGCAGCGTGGGTCGGGGTCCGGGGGAAGCTTTCTTT; CDR3: CSVGRGPGEAFF
size: few; J: TRBJ1-6; V: TRBV9; D: NA; DNA: TGTGCCAGCAGCGTAGCGGCCGGTGTGGCCCTCCACTTT; CDR3: CASSVAAGVALHF
size: once; J: TRBJ1-6; V: TRBV5-1; D: NA; DNA: TGCGCCAGCAGCCCGGAGGGGGGGCAGGATAATTCACCCCTCCACTTT; CDR3: CASSPEGGQDNSPLHF
size: NA; J: TRBJ2-7; V: TRBV29-1; D: NA; DNA: TGCAGCGTGGGGGGGGACAGCGGAACGTCCGAGCAGTACTTC; CDR3: CSVGGDSGTSEQYF